The 28 T cell receptor beta chains below were found in one sample sequenced in a study of T cell changes during pregnancy in multiple sclerosis. Using immunoSEQ multiplex PCR, the repertoire was profiled, and TCRdb retains in-frame clones only, with some absent. The data hold just under 65,000 clones, with 91% observed a single time. The starting material was peripheral blood, obtained after pregnancy. These receptors were obtained from a female donor in good health, enrolled as a control in a pregnancy study.

The chain joins TRBV23-1 to TRBJ1-2; D might be TRBD1 (6 bases). TRBV23-1 is known as an ORF, though its function is uncertain. The CDR3 length is 16 residues. Trimming shortened V by 4 bases and J by 8 bases, and 23 bases separated the two germline ends. In nucleotides, the CDR3 is TGCGCCAGCAGTCGACTTTACAGGGCCACTCGTGGGGGCTACACCTTC. Protein sequence: CASSRLYRATRGGYTF.

This sequence joins TRBV9 and TRBJ1-6, with TRBD1 identical over 8 bases. After removal of 3 bases from V and 13 bases from J, the junction contained 9 bases not matched to a gene. The CDR3 consists of 14 residues. Germline CDR1 is SGDLS and CDR2 is YYNGEE. CDR3 DNA: TGTGCCAGCAGCGGGACAGGGAGGGAGTTGCCCCTCCACTTT. Its translation: CASSGTGRELPLHF.

The chain joins TRBV15 to TRBJ2-5; TRBD2 is a possible D gene (5 bases). V shed 0 bases and J shed 5 bases, with 13 bases lying between them. The CDR3 sequence is 15 residues long. Germline-derived CDR1 and CDR2 are LNHNV and YYDKDF (reference sequence). The CDR3 protein is CATSRDQRRGETQYF. The CDR3 coding sequence is TGTGCCACCAGCAGAGATCAGCGCCGCGGGGAGACCCAGTACTTC.

The J gene is TRBJ1-3, the V gene TRBV4-2; D possibly corresponds to TRBD1 (5 bases). The CDR3 is made up of 15 amino acids. Germline CDR1 and CDR2: LGHNA and YNFKEQ. V dropped 1 base and J dropped 0 bases, with 7 bases sitting between them. The CDR3 sequence: CASSQGGFSGNTIYF. For the CDR3, the DNA is TGTGCCAGCAGCCAAGGGGGCTTCTCTGGAAACACCATATATTTT.

J is TRBJ2-5 and V is TRBV6-4; TRBD2 might be the D (7 bases). The germline gives CDR1 MRHNA, CDR2 SNTAGT. There are 15 residues in the CDR3. V lost 1 base to trimming and J lost 5 bases, with 14 bases between them. The CDR3 loop is CASSDWGGPLETQYF. The CDR3 nucleotides read TGTGCCAGCAGTGACTGGGGGGGGCCCCTGGAGACCCAGTACTTC.

This chain uses TRBV11-1 with TRBJ2-3; 7 nucleotides line up with TRBD1. Trimming cost V 5 bases and J 3 bases; bases outside gene matches: 8. In germline, CDR1 is SGHAT, CDR2 FQDESV (reference sequence). The CDR3 extends over 15 amino acids. CDR3 sequence reads: CASSPVGQLTDTQYF. CDR3 in DNA: TGTGCCAGCAGCCCAGTGGGACAGTTAACAGATACGCAGTATTTT.

The chain uses TRBV7-2 and TRBJ1-2; D ambiguous. The CDR3 is 14 residues long. Trimming removed 5 bases from V and 0 bases from J, with 10 bases in between. Per germline, CDR1 SGHTA and CDR2 FQGNSA. The CDR3 sequence is CASSPYGPNYGYTF. For the CDR3, the DNA is TGTGCCAGCAGCCCTTATGGGCCTAACTATGGCTACACCTTC.

The V call is TRBV7-9, the J call TRBJ2-3, with TRBD2 as a possible D gene (5 bases). The CDR3 is made up of 14 amino acids. V lost 5 bases to trimming and J lost 8 bases, with 17 bases between them. Germline V gene lookup returns CDR1 SEHNR and CDR2 FQNEAQ (reference sequence). CDR3 sequence (DNA): TGTGCCAGCAGCCTAAGGACTCCCCAAGCTACGCAGTATTTT. This codes for CASSLRTPQATQYF.

J is TRBJ1-1 and V is TRBV10-1; 7 nucleotides match TRBD1. The CDR3 runs to 14 residues. Germline V lookup: CDR1 WNHNN, CDR2 SYGVQD (reference sequence). V lost 6 bases, J lost 5 bases, and 9 bases stayed unmatched. CDR3 coding DNA: TGCGCCAGCAGGCGCGTGACAGGGTCAACTGAAGCTTTCTTT. It specifies CASRRVTGSTEAFF.

The V call is TRBV7-9, the J call TRBJ2-5, with 14 bases that match TRBD2. Losses at the gene ends were 5 bases for V and 5 bases for J; bases not matched to a gene: 4. The CDR3 extends over 15 amino acids. From germline, CDR1 is SEHNR and CDR2 FQNEAQ (reference sequence). CDR3 DNA: TGTGCCAGCAGCGCGACTAGCGGGGGGGCGGAGACCCAGTACTTC. It is translated as CASSATSGGAETQYF.

V is TRBV19 and J is TRBJ1-3; 9 positions agree with TRBD1. The CDR3 totals 14 residues. CDR1 LNHDA and CDR2 SQIVND come from the germline V gene (reference sequence). V shed 6 bases and J 4 bases; nucleotides not matched to a gene: 4. The CDR3 DNA follows: TGTGCCAGTAGCGGGACAGGGAGGGGAAACACCATATATTTT. Translated, it gives CASSGTGRGNTIYF.

The genes are TRBV5-4 and TRBJ2-7; maybe TRBD1 (6 bases). Germline CDR1 reads SGHNT; CDR2 reads YYREEE (reference sequence). The CDR3 runs 12 residues. Between the trimmed V and J ends, which lost 2 bases and 7 bases, there was a span of 10 bases. The CDR3 bases are TGTGCCAGCAGCTTCGGGACAACAGAGCAGTACTTC. Protein sequence: CASSFGTTEQYF. The full variable domain, in which reference TRBV5-4 and TRBJ2-7 provide the parts outside the CDR3, is ETGVTQSPTHLIKTRGQQVTLRCSSQSGHNTVSWYQQALGQGPQFIFQYYREEENGRGNFPPRFSGLQFPNYSSELNVNALELDDSALYLCASSFGTTEQYFGPGTRLTVT.

CDR3 residues: CAWSTGQRLTRTDTQYF. The CDR3 region has the DNA TGTGCCTGGAGTACTGGACAGCGGCTTACTCGCACAGATACGCAGTATTTT. V and J are TRBV30 and TRBJ2-3; TRBD1 is a possible D gene (6 bases). V was cut by 2 bases and J by 1 base, with 19 bases left in between. This CDR3 has 17 amino acids. Germline-derived CDR1 and CDR2 are GTSNPN and SVGIG (reference sequence).

The rearrangement uses TRBV12-5 and TRBJ2-3, with a weak D call TRBD1 (7 bases). Trimming left V 3 bases short and J 4 bases short, with 14 bases between. Looked up from germline, CDR1 is LGHNT and CDR2 is FRNRAP. The CDR3 extends over 15 amino acids. The CDR3: CASGLGSRGADTQYF. CDR3 in DNA: TGTGCTAGTGGTTTAGGATCCAGGGGGGCAGATACGCAGTATTTT.

The chain combines TRBV7-9 with TRBJ1-6, with D perhaps TRBD1 (6 bases). Germline-derived CDR1 and CDR2 are SEHNR and FQNEAQ (reference sequence). The ends were cut back, 1 base at V and 8 bases at J, with 9 bases in the middle. The CDR3 covers 14 residues. CDR3 in DNA: TGTGCCAGCAGCTTAGGGGGGCCGGATTCACCCCTCCACTTT. Encoded protein: CASSLGGPDSPLHF. The entire variable domain, with the rest obtained from reference TRBV7-9 and TRBJ1-6, is as follows: DTGVSQNPRHKITKRGQNVTFRCDPISEHNRLYWYRQTLGQGPEFLTYFQNEAQLEKSRLLSDRFSAERPKGSFSTLEIQRTEQGDSAMYLCASSLGGPDSPLHFGNGTRLTVT.

V and J are TRBV10-3 and TRBJ1-6, with 8 bases fitting TRBD1. This CDR3 has 17 amino acids. V dropped 6 bases and J dropped 7; count of bases not matched to a gene: 14. Per the germline V gene, CDR1 is ENHRY and CDR2 is SYGVKD. The CDR3 loop is CAIRDRGGATENSPLHF. CDR3 DNA: TGTGCCATCAGAGACAGGGGAGGAGCGACGGAGAATTCACCCCTCCACTTT.

The gene calls are TRBV11-2 and TRBJ1-2; 7 bases are a match to TRBD1. The CDR3 is 15 residues long. The ends lost 3 bases at V and 3 bases at J; junction bases unmatched: 7. Germline lookup yields CDR1 SGHAT and CDR2 FQNNGV. CDR3 in amino acids: CASSLTTGEHYGYTF. As DNA, the CDR3 is TGTGCCAGCAGCTTGACCACAGGGGAGCACTATGGCTACACCTTC. Supplemented by reference TRBV11-2 and TRBJ1-2, the full variable domain reads EAGVAQSPRYKIIEKRQSVAFWCNPISGHATLYWYQQILGQGPKLLIQFQNNGVVDDSQLPKDRFSAERLKGVDSTLKIQPAKLEDSAVYLCASSLTTGEHYGYTFGSGTRLTVV.

The chain combines TRBV7-9 with TRBJ2-7; 8 bases fit TRBD1. CDR3 length equals 17 residues. Germline V gives CDR1 SEHNR, CDR2 FQNEAQ (reference sequence). The J segment lost 0 bases and the V segment lost 5 bases, leaving 12 bases of the junction unmatched. The CDR3 region is CASSLLRAGGISYEQYF. The CDR3 region has the DNA TGTGCCAGCAGCCTACTTCGGGCAGGGGGCATCTCCTACGAGCAGTACTTC.

The chain carries TRBV7-3 and TRBJ2-5; TRBD2 is a possible D gene (6 bases). The V end was cut by 8 bases, the J end by 2 bases, with 18 bases between. There are 15 residues in the CDR3. Germline-derived CDR1 and CDR2 are SGHTA and FQGTGA. The CDR3 DNA reads TGTGCCAGCTCAACCTCCCCCGGGGGACAAGAGACCCAGTACTTC. Its translation: CASSTSPGGQETQYF.

The CDR3 is CASSLVRSSTDTQYF. The CDR3 bases are TGTGCCAGCAGCTTGGTGCGGTCAAGCACAGATACGCAGTATTTT. The rearrangement joins TRBV5-5 to TRBJ2-3, with no clear D. V gave up 0 bases and J gave up 0 bases, with 8 bases separating them. Germline-derived CDR1 and CDR2 are SGHKS and YYEKEE (reference sequence). The CDR3 loop spans 15 amino acids.

V gene TRBV19 combines with J gene TRBJ2-2, with D uncertain. This CDR3 spans 13 amino acids. Germline values: CDR1 LNHDA, CDR2 SQIVND (reference sequence). V gave up 1 base and J gave up 7 bases, with 7 bases separating them. The CDR3 sequence is CASSIAPGGELFF. The DNA of the CDR3 is TGTGCCAGTAGTATAGCTCCGGGCGGGGAGCTGTTTTTT.

The V and J genes are TRBV7-7 and TRBJ2-2; D unclear. CDR3 size: 14 residues. Germline loops: CDR1 SSHAT, CDR2 FNYEAQ (reference sequence). Trimming pared 1 base from V and 3 bases from J, leaving 6 bases between. In DNA, the CDR3 is TGTGCCAGCAGCTTAGAAATCTACACCGGGGAGCTGTTTTTT. The encoded protein is CASSLEIYTGELFF.

This clone was observed a handful of times. The V and J genes are TRBV4-1 and TRBJ1-5, with 8 nucleotides matching TRBD1. Per the germline V gene, CDR1 is MGHRA and CDR2 is YSYEKL. V shed 3 bases and J 1 base; nucleotides not matched to a gene: 5. This CDR3 is built from 16 residues. CDR3 sequence (DNA): TGCGCCAGCAGCCAGAGGACAGGGCTAAGCAATCAGCCCCAGCATTTT. It codes for CASSQRTGLSNQPQHF.

V and J are TRBV7-2 and TRBJ2-3, with D possibly TRBD1 on 6 matching bases. The length of the CDR3 is 16 residues. The V end lost 5 bases, the J end lost 6 bases, and 21 bases lay between the germline ends. Germline V CDR1 and CDR2: SGHTA, FQGNSA. CDR3: CASSLDQPRGLDTQYF. DNA for the CDR3: TGTGCCAGCAGCCTTGACCAGCCCAGGGGATTGGATACGCAGTATTTT.

The V and J genes are TRBV10-3 and TRBJ2-3; 10 bases agree with TRBD2. Germline trimming cut 2 bases from V and 11 bases from J; bases unmatched to any gene: 7. CDR1 and CDR2 (germline): ENHRY, SYGVKD. CDR3 size: 14 residues. The CDR3 region is CAISEPSGGVGQYF. DNA for the CDR3: TGTGCCATCAGTGAGCCTAGCGGGGGAGTGGGGCAGTATTTT.

Remarks on this clone: A junction boundary mismatches the germline segment, possibly from a read error. The J gene is TRBJ1-1, the V gene TRBV7-9; D is perhaps TRBD1 (6 bases). Looked up from germline, CDR1 is SEHNR and CDR2 is FQNEAQ (reference sequence). The CDR3 spans 15 residues. In DNA form, the CDR3 reads TGTGCCAGCAGCCCACGAGGACAGTGGAACCCTGAAGCTTTCTTT. This gives the protein CASSPRGQWNPEAFF. Drawing the rest from reference TRBV7-9 and TRBJ1-1, the complete variable domain is DTGVSQNPRHKITKRGQNVTFRCDPISEHNRLYWYRQTLGQGPEFLTYFQNEAQLEKSRLLSDRFSAERPKGSFSTLEIQRTEQGDSAMYLCASSPRGQWNPEAFFGQGTRLTVV.

This chain links TRBV5-1 with TRBJ1-1; weak D call: TRBD1 (5 bases). Trimming shortened V by 4 bases and J by 0 bases, and 10 bases separated the two germline ends. The CDR3 is made up of 14 amino acids. Germline lookup yields CDR1 SGHRS and CDR2 YFSETQ. The CDR3: CASSDARVNTEAFF. CDR3 coding DNA: TGCGCCAGCAGCGACGCCAGGGTGAACACTGAAGCTTTCTTT.

The V gene is TRBV6-6, the J gene TRBJ1-1, with TRBD1 as a possible D gene (6 bases). The CDR3 totals 14 residues. Between the trimmed V and J ends, which lost 3 bases and 7 bases, there was a span of 15 bases. From germline, CDR1 is MNHNY and CDR2 SVGAGI (reference sequence). CDR3 loop: CASSYVPGQIEAFF. CDR3 nucleotides: TGTGCCAGCAGTTATGTCCCCGGACAGATTGAAGCTTTCTTT.